This T cell receptor beta chain was found in a study of blood T cells in healthy people across ages (dated by TCRdb to 2013 to 2016). With regard to the full study: In model experiments, template switching captured about one uniquely barcoded TCR beta cDNA molecule for every two T cells. Using deep sequencing normalized with unique cDNA molecular identifiers, the study measured how TCR beta repertoire diversity changes with age. Donors were grouped into four age groups: young (average approximately 15 years), middle-aged (approximately 41), aged (about 60) and long-lived (roughly 80). Using the same blood draw, the study looked at two additional independent replicas of 1 million unique cDNA reads for two donors, one aged 18 to 29 and the other aged 80 or older.

The library came from 5' RACE. The data were produced on an Illumina HiSeq 2500. A second 7 to 11 cycle PCR used a sample-barcoded 5' primer and a J-beta primer mix. Each TCR beta cDNA molecule received a unique molecular identifier from a template-switch 5' adaptor carrying 12 random nucleotides. At least 2.5 million CDR3-containing paired-end reads were obtained from each sample. First-strand cDNA was synthesized from all RNA with the Mint cDNA synthesis kit, primed by a TRBC-specific oligonucleotide. Following uracil-DNA glycosylase treatment, all cDNA underwent a first 18-cycle PCR with the universal primers M1SS and BC2_uni_R. The authors processed their data as follows. Each sample was normalized by randomly selecting 1 million high-quality reads, each carrying a distinct molecular identifier. Instead of being binned into consensus sequences, reads with shared molecular identifiers were discarded. MiTCR, run with a Q25 quality threshold and the strictest error-elimination algorithm, handled CDR3 identification, clonotype clustering and error correction. A nonparametric unseen species model using Euler transformation provided a lower-bound estimate of total TCR beta diversity. Clones were called with MiXCR by TCRdb after fastp trimmed the public reads at Q25, and only in-frame beta chains were retained. When rows share a CDR3 protein, they turn into one entry using the most common DNA and genes. These V and J calls originate from TCRdb's pipeline instead of the authors' own analysis. In this sample the table shows about 560,000 distinct CDR3 sequences, 25% to 35% of which occur a single time. The biggest ten clones account for over 3.5% of the sample.

Findings and caveats that apply to the study as a whole: Estimates of total diversity based on one million sequenced T cells were considered lower bounds and underestimates. Conclusive comparison of naive and antigen-experienced compartments was prevented by the profiling of bulk unsorted PBMCs. Compared with the aged group, the long-lived group had more naive CD4+ T cells, fewer expanded clones and increased TCR diversity, a pattern suggesting age selection. Observed TCR beta diversity correlated strongly with the percentage of naive T cells measured by flow cytometry. As age increased, observed TCR beta diversity per million T cells dropped in a roughly linear way, and a significant reduction was already evident by age 40. Donor CMV infection status was unknown, potentially confounding age-related changes in expanded clonotypes.

As concerns this clonotype: Its antigen remains unidentified. The record has no base qualities; no much larger clone is one base away.

The CDR3 sequence holds 15 residues, the cysteine and phenylalanine included. Only CDR3 DNA is held: 45 bases, read in frame from base 1. The germline V gene yields SGDLS for CDR1 and YYNGEE for CDR2. The donors were roughly 40 Caucasian individuals from Russia, aged roughly 6 to 100 years, who were systemically healthy. Approximately 9.7 milliliters of peripheral blood were drawn from each donor into EDTA-treated Vacutainer tubes. Ficoll-Paque density-gradient centrifugation was used to isolate PBMCs, with at least 7 million obtained per sample. Trizol reagent was used to extract total RNA from PBMCs, with at least 6 micrograms per sample. For every donor, an aliquot of PBMCs went through flow cytometry to measure the percentages of naive CD45RAhigh/CD27high T cells. These data also featured in a second study, about T cells of mothers and their children. The second source states: Nine systemically healthy Caucasian individuals served as donors, namely three mothers together with their six children. cDNA synthesis used all of the extracted RNA, with about 1.5 ug of RNA in each 15 ul reaction. In the second PCR, the M1S primer introduced both the sample barcodes and 2-4 random nucleotides. More than 8 million TCR beta CDR3 reads were obtained from each mother, and about 3 million reads were obtained from each child. TCR recombination output is similarly shaped by thymic selection in related and unrelated pairs, with a minor effect exerted by inherited differences. Normalized repertoire overlap was always found to be slightly, but never significantly, higher in related mother-child pairs than in unrelated mother-child pairs. No persistent microchimeric T cell clones were detected, at a sensitivity of around 100 clones per million clonotypes. Deep NGS was used in the study to compare the TCR beta repertoires of mothers and children and to look for features that separate related mother-child pairs from unrelated individuals. The mean age was roughly 36 +/- 4 years for the mothers and about 12 +/- 4 years for the children. After adapters were ligated using NEBNext reagents, the libraries underwent 100+100 nt paired-end sequencing on an Illumina HiSeq 2000. To avoid cross-contamination, the mother libraries and the child libraries were prepared a month apart and sequenced in separate runs. For each donor, between about 500,000 and 2,000,000 distinct TCR beta clonotypes were identified. Naive TCR beta clonotypes were estimated from low-frequency clonotypes matched to each donor's FACS-determined naive share, without sorting.

The specimen sequenced was blood. The TCR originated in a boy aged 2 to 10 in good health. The chain joins TRBV9 to TRBJ2-1; 7 bases in between match TRBD1. With the DNA end fitting TRBJ2-5 better, the J assignment may be wrong. The nucleotide sequence reads TGTGCCAGCAGCTCGGGACAGCTTATCCAAGAGACCCAGTACTTC. Its translation reads: CASSSGQLIQETQYF.